These 27 T cell receptor beta chains share one sample of origin, sequenced in a study of shared clonotypes between healthy human individuals. Sequenced by immunoSEQ multiplex PCR; TCRdb stores in-frame clones only, minus some. The repertoire holds around 2.5 million clones, with 93% as singletons. Sequenced input: naive CD4+ T cells from PBMCs. Stated subset: CD45RA+ positively selected. These receptors came from a man aged 18-30 years in good health. Some clones in this sample may be carry-over from other donors' samples.

The chain has TRBV5-1 and TRBJ2-7, with 11 bases identical to TRBD2. Trimming took 7 bases from V and 2 from J; bases not matched to a gene: 14. Germline V gene lookup returns CDR1 SGHRS and CDR2 YFSETQ. The CDR3 covers 17 residues. CDR3 in amino acids: CASAWGSSGRQTYEQYF. CDR3 bases: TGCGCCAGCGCTTGGGGGTCTAGCGGGAGGCAAACCTACGAGCAGTACTTC.

J is TRBJ1-2 and V is TRBV18, with D perhaps TRBD1 (5 bases). The length of the CDR3 is 16 residues. Germline assignment: CDR1 KGHSH and CDR2 LQKENI. V was clipped by 2 bases and J by 1 base, with 14 bases between them. The CDR3 here is CASSPTPGTYNYGYTF. The CDR3 nucleotides are TGTGCCAGCTCACCAACCCCGGGGACTTATAACTATGGCTACACCTTC.

The rearrangement joins TRBV29-1 to TRBJ2-5; 8 bases fit TRBD2. The junction had 8 bases not matched to a gene; V was cut back by 7 bases and J by 1 base. Germline values: CDR1 SQVTM, CDR2 ANQGSEA. There are 14 residues in the CDR3. Here the CDR3 reads CSAGTSVSQETQYF. Written as DNA, the CDR3 is TGCAGCGCTGGGACTAGTGTCTCCCAAGAGACCCAGTACTTC.

V usage is TRBV6-6 and J usage is TRBJ2-1, with D hard to call. Trimming pared 5 bases from V and 1 base from J, leaving 6 bases between. CDR3 length: 13 amino acids. Looked up from germline, CDR1 is MNHNY and CDR2 is SVGAGI (reference sequence). The CDR3 nucleotides are TGTGCCAGCAGTGGAGTATCCTACAATGAGCAGTTCTTC. This gives the protein CASSGVSYNEQFF.

To note about this clone: The DNA is omitted, as the CDR3 cannot be located on it reliably, and the CDR3 follows TCRdb's listing. The gene calls are TRBV28 and TRBJ2-5; TRBD2, the table's D call, was not compared with the DNA. Termini included, the CDR3 measures 15 amino acids. The germline gives CDR1 MDHEN, CDR2 SYDVKM. The CDR3 loop reads CASSFGNGGKETQYF.

The CDR3 here is CASSELKRNGNTEAFF. In nucleotides, the CDR3 is TGTGCCAGCAGTGAATTAAAGCGAAATGGGAACACTGAAGCTTTCTTT. The V gene is TRBV6-1, the J gene TRBJ1-1, with D unresolved. V lost 2 bases and J lost 1, with 14 bases in between. There are 16 residues in the CDR3. CDR1 and CDR2 (germline): MNHNS, SASEGT.

On this clone itself: The limits of the CDR3 on the DNA are not certain, so only TCRdb's listed CDR3 is given. CDR3: CAWGTGTARRHF. The gene calls are TRBV30 and TRBJ2-7; the table gives TRBD1 as D, unverified against the DNA. CDR1 GTSNPN and CDR2 SVGIG come from the germline V gene (reference sequence). Counting both end residues, the CDR3 totals 12 amino acids.

The rearrangement links TRBV28 to TRBJ2-7, with D uncertain. Germline values: CDR1 MDHEN, CDR2 SYDVKM. The V gene lost 5 bases and the J gene lost 6 bases, with 11 bases spanning the gap. This CDR3 has 12 amino acids. CDR3 region: CASSVQVAEQYF. The CDR3 nucleotides read TGTGCCAGCAGTGTTCAGGTTGCCGAGCAGTACTTC.

This clone was seen only once. V usage is TRBV11-2 and J usage is TRBJ1-5; D call uncertain. CDR3 length: 17 residues. Deletions cut 6 bases from V and 2 bases from J, with 20 bases between. CDR1 and CDR2 from the germline V gene are SGHAT and FQNNGV. DNA of the CDR3: TGTGCCAGCAGTAGTGGACCCCTTCGGGGAGGCAATCAGCCCCAGCATTTT. It yields the protein CASSSGPLRGGNQPQHF.

V usage is TRBV4-3 and J usage is TRBJ1-1; possibly TRBD1 for D (5 bases). The germline gives CDR1 LGHNA, CDR2 YSLEER. V was shortened by 4 bases and J by 1 base, with 16 bases between the two germline ends. The CDR3 length is 16 residues. In DNA form, the CDR3 reads TGCGCCAGCAGCCCGACCCACCTTGACAGGAACACTGAAGCTTTCTTT. Its translation is CASSPTHLDRNTEAFF.

This chain uses TRBV6-6 with TRBJ1-1; D perhaps matches TRBD1 (5 bases). Germline assignment: CDR1 MNHNY and CDR2 SVGAGI (reference sequence). The CDR3 sequence is 12 residues long. V was shortened by 7 bases and J by 6 bases, with 12 bases between the two germline ends. In DNA, the CDR3 is TGTGCCAGCACCAAGGGGTGGGCTGAAGCTTTCTTT. Translated, it gives CASTKGWAEAFF.

V and J are TRBV10-3 and TRBJ2-2, with TRBD1 matching over 7 bases. With 7 bases clipped from V and 4 bases from J, the junction kept 3 bases outside the gene matches. Per the germline V gene, CDR1 is ENHRY and CDR2 is SYGVKD. The CDR3 length is 13 residues. CDR3 nucleotides: TGTGCCATCAACCCAGGGGGCACCGGGGAGCTGTTTTTT. Translated: CAINPGGTGELFF.

In its sample, this clone was seen a few times. The V gene is TRBV19, the J gene TRBJ1-1; D gene ambiguous. This CDR3 region has 11 residues. Trimming left V 3 bases short and J 7 bases short, with 6 bases between. The germline V gene has CDR1 LNHDA and CDR2 SQIVND (reference sequence). The CDR3 coding sequence is TGTGCCAGTAGTATGGCAGTTGAAGCTTTCTTT. Residues: CASSMAVEAFF. The whole variable domain, remainder taken from reference TRBV19 and TRBJ1-1, is DGGITQSPKYLFRKEGQNVTLSCEQNLNHDAMYWYRQDPGQGLRLIYYSQIVNDFQKGDIAEGYSVSREKKESFPLTVTSAQKNPTAFYLCASSMAVEAFFGQGTRLTVV.

This clone appeared once. This sequence joins TRBV10-2 and TRBJ2-3, with D maybe TRBD2 (6 bases). Germline CDR1 is WSHSY and CDR2 is SAAADI. The CDR3 consists of 14 residues. Trimming removed 8 bases from V and 3 bases from J, with 15 bases in between. The CDR3 sequence: CASWGRQRTDTQYF. CDR3 bases: TGCGCCAGCTGGGGGAGGCAACGAACAGATACGCAGTATTTT.

This clone was found once. The chain recombines TRBV18 with TRBJ2-7; 14 bases are a match to TRBD2. CDR1 KGHSH and CDR2 LQKENI come from the germline V gene. V was pared by 3 bases and J by 3 bases, with 4 bases of the junction left unmatched. CDR3 size: 16 residues. The CDR3 nucleotides read TGTGCCAGCTCACCCCGACTAGCGGGAGGGCTCTACGAGCAGTACTTC. As protein: CASSPRLAGGLYEQYF.

In this sample, this clone turned up once. The chain employs TRBV11-3 and TRBJ2-3; D may be TRBD2 (6 bases). Deletions cut 3 bases from V and 0 bases from J, with 10 bases between. From germline, CDR1 is SGHNT and CDR2 YENEEA. The CDR3 totals 15 residues. The CDR3 loop reads CASSLGDSSTDTQYF. Here the CDR3 DNA reads TGTGCCAGCAGCTTGGGGGACTCTAGCACAGATACGCAGTATTTT.

The V gene is TRBV15, the J gene TRBJ1-1, with unresolved D. From germline, CDR1 is LNHNV and CDR2 YYDKDF (reference sequence). V lost 0 bases, J lost 5 bases, and 10 bases lay in between. This CDR3 is 14 amino acids long. Written as DNA, the CDR3 is TGTGCCACCAGCAGAGATCTGGTTGGGACTGAAGCTTTCTTT. This codes for CATSRDLVGTEAFF.

The chain is built from TRBV9 and TRBJ1-1; D not resolved. Germline CDR1 reads SGDLS; CDR2 reads YYNGEE. This CDR3 region has 15 residues. Between the trimmed V and J ends, which lost 4 bases and 0 bases, there was a span of 13 bases. The CDR3 DNA reads TGTGCCAGCAGCCCGACCCCCGGGGTGAACACTGAAGCTTTCTTT. It is translated as CASSPTPGVNTEAFF. Combining the CDR3 with reference TRBV9 and TRBJ1-1 gives the whole variable domain DSGVTQTPKHLITATGQRVTLRCSPRSGDLSVYWYQQSLDQGLQFLIQYYNGEERAKGNILERFSAQQFPDLHSELNLSSLELGDSALYFCASSPTPGVNTEAFFGQGTRLTVV.

The chain uses TRBV4-1 and TRBJ1-4, with D hard to call. Trimming removed 2 bases at V and 4 bases at J, with 8 bases between. The germline gives CDR1 MGHRA, CDR2 YSYEKL. The CDR3 extends over 14 amino acids. This chain's CDR3 is CASSQPWNNEKLFF. The CDR3 DNA is TGCGCCAGCAGCCAACCTTGGAATAATGAAAAACTGTTTTTT.

The chain has TRBV9 and TRBJ2-1; 10 nucleotides agree with TRBD1. Germline CDR1 reads SGDLS; CDR2 reads YYNGEE. The CDR3 spans 15 residues. V dropped 1 base and J dropped 3; count of bases not matched to a gene: 1. CDR3 region: CASSVWDRGYNEQFF. CDR3 nucleotide sequence: TGTGCCAGCAGCGTATGGGACAGGGGCTACAATGAGCAGTTCTTC. The full variable domain, its missing parts supplied by reference TRBV9 and TRBJ2-1, is DSGVTQTPKHLITATGQRVTLRCSPRSGDLSVYWYQQSLDQGLQFLIQYYNGEERAKGNILERFSAQQFPDLHSELNLSSLELGDSALYFCASSVWDRGYNEQFFGPGTRLTVL.

The chain joins TRBV27 to TRBJ2-2, with unresolved D. The CDR3 runs 11 residues. CDR1 is MNHEY and CDR2 is SMNVEV in the germline V gene (reference sequence). V shed 3 bases and J shed 7 bases, with 3 bases lying between them. CDR3 region: CASSFYGELFF. The CDR3 bases are TGTGCCAGCAGTTTCTACGGGGAGCTGTTTTTT.

V and J are TRBV11-2 and TRBJ2-7, with D possibly being TRBD1 (6 bases). CDR1 and CDR2 (germline): SGHAT, FQNNGV. This CDR3 spans 15 amino acids. The ends were cut back, 5 bases at V and 2 bases at J, with 16 bases in the middle. CDR3 protein: CASSRGHTGPYEQYF. The CDR3 nucleotides are TGTGCCAGCAGCAGGGGACATACTGGTCCCTACGAGCAGTACTTC.

For this clone: Additional DNA sequences in this sample encode the identical CDR3. The gene calls are TRBV30 and TRBJ2-5; D not resolved. With 1 base removed from V and 2 bases from J, the gap between germline ends came to 5 bases. The CDR3 sequence is 12 residues long. From germline, CDR1 is GTSNPN and CDR2 SVGIG (reference sequence). DNA of the CDR3: TGTGCCTGGAGTGCCAGTCAAGAGACCCAGTACTTC. Protein product: CAWSASQETQYF.

V usage is TRBV29-1 and J usage is TRBJ2-7; the match to TRBD1 covers 9 bases. Germline values: CDR1 SQVTM, CDR2 ANQGSEA. The V gene end was trimmed by 5 bases and the J gene end by 6 bases; junction bases not matched to a gene: 5. The CDR3 is 12 amino acids. The CDR3 bases are TGCAGCGTTCCTACAGGGGGCGCCGAGCAGTACTTC. Amino acids: CSVPTGGAEQYF.

The chain uses TRBV6-1 and TRBJ2-2; D possibly corresponds to TRBD1 (6 bases). Trimming pared 0 bases from V and 1 base from J, leaving 9 bases between. Germline lookup yields CDR1 MNHNS and CDR2 SASEGT. The CDR3 has 16 residues. CDR3 nucleotides: TGTGCCAGCAGTGAAGCAACGACAGGGAACACCGGGGAGCTGTTTTTT. It yields the protein CASSEATTGNTGELFF.

Of note for this clone: The identical CDR3 is also encoded by other nucleotide sequences in the sample. The V gene is TRBV9, the J gene TRBJ2-3; D is perhaps TRBD1 (5 bases). The V end lost 1 base, the J end lost 3 bases, and 6 bases lay between the germline ends. Germline values: CDR1 SGDLS, CDR2 YYNGEE. CDR3 length: 13 residues. The CDR3 reads CASSVKGTDTQYF. Written as DNA, the CDR3 is TGTGCCAGCAGCGTAAAGGGGACAGATACGCAGTATTTT.

The chain couples TRBV5-1 to TRBJ2-3; D is possibly TRBD1 (5 bases). The V gene's germline CDR1 is SGHRS and CDR2 YFSETQ. V lost 4 bases to trimming and J lost 2 bases, with 17 bases between them. CDR3 size: 16 residues. CDR3 amino acids: CASSEKDTSFTDTQYF. The CDR3, as DNA: TGCGCCAGCAGCGAGAAGGACACCTCGTTCACAGATACGCAGTATTTT.